One and the same sample provided the 4 T cell receptor beta chains below, sequenced in a study of cytomegalovirus exposure and HLA in healthy donors (TCRdb year 2017). The library relied on the immunoSEQ multiplex PCR assay. The multiplex PCR relied on a mix of 60 forward primers for TCR Vbeta segments and 13 reverse primers for TCR Jbeta segments. TCRdb provides this immuneACCESS table in a form limited to in-frame rearrangements. Some clones are lacking; in checked studies, under half of them reflect an unresolved V gene, and why the rest are absent is not known. For this sample, the table gives about 77,000 clones. 12% to 15% of the sample is in the top ten clones. The specimen sequenced was PBMCs. The receptor source for this set is a man aged 45-65 years in good health and CMV-seropositive.

The V gene is TRBV5-1, the J gene TRBJ2-2, with 10 bases aligning to TRBD1. The CDR3 length is 17 residues. Germline lookup yields CDR1 SGHRS and CDR2 YFSETQ. With V trimmed by 3 bases and J by 0 bases, 5 bases remained unmatched. The CDR3: CASSSTGTGANTGELFF. The CDR3 nucleotides read TGCGCCAGCAGCTCAACCGGGACAGGGGCGAACACCGGGGAGCTGTTTTTT.

The chain recombines TRBV6-1 with TRBJ2-7; TRBD1 agrees at 9 bases. The ends lost 1 base at V and 1 base at J; junction bases unmatched: 2. Germline V gives CDR1 MNHNS, CDR2 SASEGT. The CDR3 runs to 15 residues. The CDR3 loop is CASSEEQGASYEQYV. For the CDR3, the DNA is TGTGCCAGCAGTGAAGAACAGGGGGCGTCCTACGAGCAGTACGTC.

The gene calls are TRBV6-1 and TRBJ2-1; a weak D match, TRBD2 (7 bases). From germline, CDR1 is MNHNS and CDR2 SASEGT. V lost 5 bases and J 8 bases, leaving 16 bases between the germline ends. The CDR3 sequence is 14 residues long. The CDR3 DNA is TGTGCCAGCAGTTGGGGGGGCTTGAGGGATGAGCAGTTCTTC. Protein product: CASSWGGLRDEQFF.

The V call is TRBV6-1, the J call TRBJ1-5; tentative D call: TRBD1 (6 bases). Germline-derived CDR1 and CDR2 are MNHNS and SASEGT. Trimming took off 3 bases at V and 6 bases at J, with 9 bases between the two ends. The CDR3 sequence is 13 residues long. This CDR3 is CASSEWDTQPQHF. The CDR3 nucleotides read TGTGCCAGCAGTGAGTGGGACACTCAGCCCCAGCATTTT.